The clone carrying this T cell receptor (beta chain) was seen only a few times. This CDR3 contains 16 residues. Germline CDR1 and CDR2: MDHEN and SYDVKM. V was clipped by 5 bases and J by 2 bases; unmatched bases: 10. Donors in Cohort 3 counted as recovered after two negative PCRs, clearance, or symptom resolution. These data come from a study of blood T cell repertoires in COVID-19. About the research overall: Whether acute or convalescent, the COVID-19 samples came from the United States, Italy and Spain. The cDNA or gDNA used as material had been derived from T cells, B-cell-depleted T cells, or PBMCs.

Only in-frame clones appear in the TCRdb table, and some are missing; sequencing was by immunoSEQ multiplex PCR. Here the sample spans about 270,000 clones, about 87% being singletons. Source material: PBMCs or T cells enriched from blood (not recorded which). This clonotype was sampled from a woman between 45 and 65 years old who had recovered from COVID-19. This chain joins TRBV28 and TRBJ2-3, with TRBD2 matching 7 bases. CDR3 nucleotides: TGTGCCAGCAGTCCCGGATCAGCGGGGCTCACAGATACGCAGTATTTT. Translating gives CASSPGSAGLTDTQYF.